Detailed here is one TCR beta chain. Mismatch with germline at one junction end may stem from a read error. Participants were aged roughly 18 to 95 years, lived in 24 US areas, and enrolled virtually. Per the study methods: Amplification of reference gene primers was used by the study to estimate nucleated cell counts. Repertoires were generated with immunoSEQ multiplex PCR, while TCRdb's copy carries only in-frame clones and drops some. D and trimming come from the DNA, and the V and J calls and clone size come from that table. There are about 260,000 clones in the sample; 80% to 95% occur only once, and roughly 2.8% lies in the top ten. This sample stems from a study of blood T cell repertoires in COVID-19. About the research overall: In each case, the material was cDNA or gDNA derived from T cells, B-cell-depleted T cells, or PBMCs.

Sequencing used PBMCs or T cells enriched from blood (not recorded which). The TCR was taken from a man aged 35-49 years who had been exposed to COVID-19.

This CDR3 is CASRQGPTRTNF. The CDR3 DNA follows: TGTGCCAGCAGACAGGGGCCGACGAGGACCAACTTC. The chain uses TRBV28 and TRBJ1-2; 7 bases map to TRBD1. There are 12 residues in the CDR3. CDR1 is MDHEN, CDR2 SYDVKM, per germline.